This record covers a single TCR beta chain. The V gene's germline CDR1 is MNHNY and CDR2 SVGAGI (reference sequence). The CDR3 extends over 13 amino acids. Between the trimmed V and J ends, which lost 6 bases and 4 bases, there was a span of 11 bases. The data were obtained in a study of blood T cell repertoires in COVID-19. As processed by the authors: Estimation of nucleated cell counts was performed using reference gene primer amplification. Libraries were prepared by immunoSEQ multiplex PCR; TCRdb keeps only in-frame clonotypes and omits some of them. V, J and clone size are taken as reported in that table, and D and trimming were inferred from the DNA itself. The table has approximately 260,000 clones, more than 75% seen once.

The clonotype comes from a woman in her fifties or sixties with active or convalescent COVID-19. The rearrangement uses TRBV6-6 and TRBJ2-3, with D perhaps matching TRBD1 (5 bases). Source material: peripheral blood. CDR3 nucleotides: TGTGCCAGCAGGATCAGGGAAGCAGATACGCAGTATTTT. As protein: CASRIREADTQYF.